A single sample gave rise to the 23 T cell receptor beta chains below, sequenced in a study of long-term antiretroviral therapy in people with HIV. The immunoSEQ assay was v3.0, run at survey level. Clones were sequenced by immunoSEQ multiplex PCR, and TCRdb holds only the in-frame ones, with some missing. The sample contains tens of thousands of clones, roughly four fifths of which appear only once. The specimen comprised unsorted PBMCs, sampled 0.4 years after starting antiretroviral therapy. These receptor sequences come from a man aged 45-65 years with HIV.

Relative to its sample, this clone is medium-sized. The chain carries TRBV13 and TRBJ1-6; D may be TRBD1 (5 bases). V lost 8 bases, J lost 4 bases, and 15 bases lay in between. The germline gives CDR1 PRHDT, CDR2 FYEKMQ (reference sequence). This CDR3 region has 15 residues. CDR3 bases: TGTGCCAGCCGCCTGAAGGGGAGTTATAATTCACCCCTCCACTTT. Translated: CASRLKGSYNSPLHF.

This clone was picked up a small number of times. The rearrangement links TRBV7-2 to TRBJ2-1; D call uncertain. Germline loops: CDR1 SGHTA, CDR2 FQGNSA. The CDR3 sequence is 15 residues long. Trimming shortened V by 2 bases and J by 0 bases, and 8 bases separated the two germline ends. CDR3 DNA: TGTGCCAGCAGCTTAATCGATAGCTCCTACAATGAGCAGTTCTTC. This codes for CASSLIDSSYNEQFF.

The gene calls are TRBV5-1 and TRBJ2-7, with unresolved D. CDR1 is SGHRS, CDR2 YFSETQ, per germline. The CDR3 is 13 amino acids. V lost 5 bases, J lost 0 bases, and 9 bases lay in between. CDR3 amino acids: CASRWTDSYEQYF. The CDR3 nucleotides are TGCGCCAGCAGGTGGACGGACTCCTACGAGCAGTACTTC.

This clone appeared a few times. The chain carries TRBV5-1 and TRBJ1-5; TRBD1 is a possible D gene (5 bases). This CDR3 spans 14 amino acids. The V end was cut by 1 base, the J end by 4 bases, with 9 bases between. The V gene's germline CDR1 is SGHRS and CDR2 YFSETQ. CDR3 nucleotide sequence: TGCGCCAGCAGCTTGAGCGGGGGAAATCAGCCCCAGCATTTT. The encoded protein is CASSLSGGNQPQHF.

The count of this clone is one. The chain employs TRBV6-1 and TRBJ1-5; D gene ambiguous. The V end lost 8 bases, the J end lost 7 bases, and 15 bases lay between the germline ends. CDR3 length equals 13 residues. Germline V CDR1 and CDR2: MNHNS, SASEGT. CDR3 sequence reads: CASRELVSQPQHF. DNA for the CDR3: TGTGCCAGCCGAGAACTAGTTTCCCAGCCCCAGCATTTT.

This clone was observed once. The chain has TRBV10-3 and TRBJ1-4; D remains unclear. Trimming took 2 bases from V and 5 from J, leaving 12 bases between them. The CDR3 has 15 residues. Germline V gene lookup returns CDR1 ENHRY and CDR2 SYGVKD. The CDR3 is CAISEDKLKNEKLFF. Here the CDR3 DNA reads TGTGCCATCAGTGAGGACAAGCTAAAAAATGAAAAACTGTTTTTT.

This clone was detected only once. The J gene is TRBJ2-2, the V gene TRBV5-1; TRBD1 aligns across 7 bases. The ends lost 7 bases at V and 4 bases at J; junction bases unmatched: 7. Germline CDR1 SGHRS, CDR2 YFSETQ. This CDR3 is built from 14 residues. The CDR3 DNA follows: TGCGCCAGCCTCAGGACAGGTACCACCGGGGAGCTGTTTTTT. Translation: CASLRTGTTGELFF.

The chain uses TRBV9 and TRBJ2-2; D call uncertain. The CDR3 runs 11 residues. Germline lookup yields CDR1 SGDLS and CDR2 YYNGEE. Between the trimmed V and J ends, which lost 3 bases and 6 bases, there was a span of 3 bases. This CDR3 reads CASSEPGELFF. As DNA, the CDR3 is TGTGCCAGCAGCGAACCCGGGGAGCTGTTTTTT.

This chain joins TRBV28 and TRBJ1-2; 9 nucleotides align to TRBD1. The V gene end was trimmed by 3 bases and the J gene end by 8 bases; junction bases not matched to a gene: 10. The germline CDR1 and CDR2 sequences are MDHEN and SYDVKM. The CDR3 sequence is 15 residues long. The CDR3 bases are TGTGCCAGCAGTTTGTGGACAGGGGACCCTCAGGGCTACACCTTC. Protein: CASSLWTGDPQGYTF.

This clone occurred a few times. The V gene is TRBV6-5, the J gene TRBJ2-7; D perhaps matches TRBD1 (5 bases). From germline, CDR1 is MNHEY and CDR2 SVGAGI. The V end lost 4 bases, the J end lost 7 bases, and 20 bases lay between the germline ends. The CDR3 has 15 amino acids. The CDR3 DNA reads TGTGCCAGCAGTTCCCTTGCCACAAGGGGTCTGGAGCAGTACTTC. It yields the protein CASSSLATRGLEQYF.

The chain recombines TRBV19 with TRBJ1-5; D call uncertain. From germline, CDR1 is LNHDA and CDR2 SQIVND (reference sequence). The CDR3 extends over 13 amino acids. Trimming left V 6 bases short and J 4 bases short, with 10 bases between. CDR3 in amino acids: CASSGRLNQPQHF. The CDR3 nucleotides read TGTGCCAGTAGCGGCAGACTAAATCAGCCCCAGCATTTT.

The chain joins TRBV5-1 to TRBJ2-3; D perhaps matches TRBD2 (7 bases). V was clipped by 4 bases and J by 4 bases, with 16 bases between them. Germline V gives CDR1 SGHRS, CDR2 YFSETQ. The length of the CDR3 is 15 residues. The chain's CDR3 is CASSLPGGGADTQYF. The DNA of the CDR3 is TGCGCCAGCAGCCTCCCGGGCGGGGGCGCAGATACGCAGTATTTT.

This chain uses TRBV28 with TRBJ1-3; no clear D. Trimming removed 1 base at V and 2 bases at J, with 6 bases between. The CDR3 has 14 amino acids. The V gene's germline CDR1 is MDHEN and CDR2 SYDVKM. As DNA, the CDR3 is TGTGCCAGCAGTTTATTAGGTCCTGGAAACACCATATATTTT. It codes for CASSLLGPGNTIYF.

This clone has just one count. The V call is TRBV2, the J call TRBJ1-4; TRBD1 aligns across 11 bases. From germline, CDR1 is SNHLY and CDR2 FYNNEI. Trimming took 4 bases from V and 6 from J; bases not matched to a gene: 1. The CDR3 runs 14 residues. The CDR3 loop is CASSGDRGYEKLFF. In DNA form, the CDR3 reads TGTGCCAGCAGTGGGGACAGGGGGTATGAAAAACTGTTTTTT.

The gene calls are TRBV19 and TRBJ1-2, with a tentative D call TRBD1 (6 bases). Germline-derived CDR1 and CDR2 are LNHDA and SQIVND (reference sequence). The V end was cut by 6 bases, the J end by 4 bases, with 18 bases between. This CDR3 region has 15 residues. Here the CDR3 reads CASREQGRGLYGYTF. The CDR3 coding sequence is TGTGCCAGTAGAGAACAGGGAAGGGGCCTCTATGGCTACACCTTC.

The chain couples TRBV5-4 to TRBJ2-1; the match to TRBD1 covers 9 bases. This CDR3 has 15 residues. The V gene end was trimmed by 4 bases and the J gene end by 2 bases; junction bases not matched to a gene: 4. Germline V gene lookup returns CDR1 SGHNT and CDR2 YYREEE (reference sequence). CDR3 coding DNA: TGTGCCAGCAGCCCCGGACAGGGGACCTACAATGAGCAGTTCTTC. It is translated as CASSPGQGTYNEQFF.

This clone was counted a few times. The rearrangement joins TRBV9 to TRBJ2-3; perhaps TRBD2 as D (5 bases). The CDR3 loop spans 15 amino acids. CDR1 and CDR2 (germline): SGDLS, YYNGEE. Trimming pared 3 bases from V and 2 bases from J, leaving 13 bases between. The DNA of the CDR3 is TGTGCCAGCAGCGCTTCCGACTATGTCACAGATACGCAGTATTTT. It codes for CASSASDYVTDTQYF.

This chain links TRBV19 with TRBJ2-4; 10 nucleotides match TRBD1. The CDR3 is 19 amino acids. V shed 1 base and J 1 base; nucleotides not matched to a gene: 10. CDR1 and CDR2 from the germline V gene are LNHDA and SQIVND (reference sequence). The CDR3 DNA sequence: TGTGCCAGTAGTATAGGGCGGGACAGGGGATTTCGGGCCAAAAACATTCAGTACTTC. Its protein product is CASSIGRDRGFRAKNIQYF.

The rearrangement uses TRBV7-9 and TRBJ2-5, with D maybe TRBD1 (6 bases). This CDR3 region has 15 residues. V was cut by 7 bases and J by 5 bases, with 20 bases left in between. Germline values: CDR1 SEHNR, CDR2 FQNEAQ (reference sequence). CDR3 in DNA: TGTGCCAGCACCGAATCAACAGGGTTTGTGGAGACCCAGTACTTC. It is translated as CASTESTGFVETQYF.

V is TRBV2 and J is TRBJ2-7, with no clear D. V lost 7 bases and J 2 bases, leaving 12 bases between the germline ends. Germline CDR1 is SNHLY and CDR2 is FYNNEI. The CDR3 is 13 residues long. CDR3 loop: CASTLLETYEQYF. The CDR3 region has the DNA TGTGCCAGCACTCTCCTGGAGACCTACGAGCAGTACTTC.

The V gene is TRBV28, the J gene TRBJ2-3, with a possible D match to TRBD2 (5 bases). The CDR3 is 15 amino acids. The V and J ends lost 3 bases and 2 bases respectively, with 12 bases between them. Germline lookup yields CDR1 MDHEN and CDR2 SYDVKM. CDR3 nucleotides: TGTGCCAGCAGTTTTTCTAGCCTTAACACAGATACGCAGTATTTT. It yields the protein CASSFSSLNTDTQYF. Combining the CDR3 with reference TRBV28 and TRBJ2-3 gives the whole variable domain DVKVTQSSRYLVKRTGEKVFLECVQDMDHENMFWYRQDPGLGLRLIYFSYDVKMKEKGDIPEGYSVSREKKERFSLILESASTNQTSMYLCASSFSSLNTDTQYFGPGTRLTVL.

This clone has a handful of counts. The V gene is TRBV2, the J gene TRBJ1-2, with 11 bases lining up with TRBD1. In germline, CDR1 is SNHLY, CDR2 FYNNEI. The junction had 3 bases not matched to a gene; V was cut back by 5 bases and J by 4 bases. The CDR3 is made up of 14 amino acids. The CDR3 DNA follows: TGTGCCAGCAGTTCCGGGACAGGGGGCTATGGCTACACCTTC. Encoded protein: CASSSGTGGYGYTF.

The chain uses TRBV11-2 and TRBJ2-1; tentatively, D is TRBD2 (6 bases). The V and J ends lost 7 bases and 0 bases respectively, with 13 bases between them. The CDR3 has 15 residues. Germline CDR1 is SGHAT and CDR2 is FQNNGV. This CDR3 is CASILGGSSYNEQFF. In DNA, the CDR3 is TGTGCCAGCATCCTCGGGGGTAGCTCCTACAATGAGCAGTTCTTC. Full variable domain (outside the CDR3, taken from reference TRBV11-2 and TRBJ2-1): EAGVAQSPRYKIIEKRQSVAFWCNPISGHATLYWYQQILGQGPKLLIQFQNNGVVDDSQLPKDRFSAERLKGVDSTLKIQPAKLEDSAVYLCASILGGSSYNEQFFGPGTRLTVL.